This T cell receptor (beta chain) was sequenced for a study of T cells in Graves' hyperthyroidism and ophthalmopathy. Germline loops: CDR1 SGHVS, CDR2 FQNEAQ. Trimming removed 5 bases from V and 1 base from J; junction bases left unmatched: 9. The CDR3 totals 17 residues. Template material for amplifying TCR beta CDR3 regions consisted of RNA transcripts. Using the HTBI primer set, a first-round RT-PCR was run on the TCR CDR3. TCRdb reanalysed the multiplex PCR reads using MiXCR and keeps one entry per CDR3 protein. The sample yields hundreds of thousands of distinct CDR3 sequences, around 20% seen once. This clonotype has more than one count but fewer than ten.

Sequencing used blood. This sequence joins TRBV7-8 and TRBJ2-1; 9 bases agree with TRBD2. This clonotype originated in a woman aged 45 to 65 with Graves' hyperthyroidism that later progressed to Graves' ophthalmopathy. The CDR3 DNA follows: TGTGCCAGCAGCCTCCTAGGGAGCGGGGGGTCCTACAATGAGCAGTTCTTC. This codes for CASSLLGSGGSYNEQFF.